These 24 T cell receptor beta chains came from one sample sequenced in a study of T cells in Graves' hyperthyroidism and ophthalmopathy. RNA transcripts provided the source from which TCR beta CDR3 regions were amplified. HTBI primers were used for first-round RT-PCR of the TCR CDR3. TCRdb analysed the multiplex PCR reads with MiXCR anew, one entry per CDR3 protein. In the table there are 550,000 to 800,000 distinct CDR3 sequences, less than 20% of which are singletons. The sequencing input was blood. All receptors come from a man aged 18 to 29 with Graves' hyperthyroidism.

As regards this clonotype: This may arise from a read error, as a much more abundant clone is one base away. The CDR3 region is CASSALATGGGIYEQYF. DNA of the CDR3: TGTGCCAGCAGCGCCCTGGCCACTGGCGGGGGGATTTACGAGCAGTACTTC. The chain uses TRBV9 and TRBJ2-7; TRBD2 matches 8 bases. V gave up 3 bases and J gave up 4 bases; unmatched junction bases: 15. Germline CDR1 reads SGDLS; CDR2 reads YYNGEE. This CDR3 has 17 amino acids.

This clonotype was counted only a few times. The rearrangement uses TRBV4-3 and TRBJ1-2, with 9 bases fitting TRBD1. This CDR3 is built from 17 residues. The germline V gene has CDR1 LGHNA and CDR2 YSLEER. Trimming cost V 4 bases and J 3 bases; bases outside gene matches: 12. The DNA of the CDR3 is TGCGCCAGCAGCCCAGACGAAAACAGGGGGCTGGACTATGGCTACACCTTC. It encodes CASSPDENRGLDYGYTF.

In its sample, this clonotype was seen a few times. The rearrangement joins TRBV20-1 to TRBJ1-2; no clear D. CDR3 size: 13 residues. Trimming took off 0 bases at V and 7 bases at J, with 12 bases between the two ends. Germline CDR1 DFQATT, CDR2 SNEGSKA (reference sequence). CDR3 protein: CSARDPHSGGYTF. CDR3 coding DNA: TGCAGTGCTAGAGATCCCCACTCGGGTGGCTACACCTTC.

This clonotype came up a few times. The chain couples TRBV6-2 or TRBV6-3 to TRBJ1-5, with TRBD1 identical over 12 bases. Germline assignment: CDR1 MNHEY and CDR2 SVGEGT. With 7 bases clipped from V and 6 bases from J, the junction kept 4 bases outside the gene matches. The CDR3 runs 14 residues. As DNA, the CDR3 is TGTGCCAGCAAGGGGACAGGGGGCGTTCAGCCCCAGCATTTT. It yields the protein CASKGTGGVQPQHF.

This clonotype was seen at least ten times. V is TRBV24-1 and J is TRBJ2-3, with 10 bases aligning to TRBD2. V dropped 12 bases and J dropped 3; count of bases not matched to a gene: 11. Germline CDR1 reads KGHDR; CDR2 reads SFDVKD. The CDR3 runs 15 residues. In nucleotides, the CDR3 is TGTGCCCCTGCCCCCGGTAGCGGGAGGACAGATACGCAGTATTTT. This gives the protein CAPAPGSGRTDTQYF.

The table lists this clonotype with a few counts. The V call is TRBV15, the J call TRBJ2-7; 9 bases agree with TRBD1. This CDR3 is built from 17 residues. Losses at the gene ends were 0 bases for V and 0 bases for J; bases not matched to a gene: 6. From germline, CDR1 is LNHNV and CDR2 YYDKDF (reference sequence). CDR3 coding DNA: TGTGCCACCAGCAGAGAAGGACAGGGGTATAGCTCCTACGAGCAGTACTTC. This sequence encodes CATSREGQGYSSYEQYF.

V gene TRBV6-1 combines with J gene TRBJ2-2; TRBD1 matches at 7 bases. The CDR3 consists of 16 residues. With 0 bases clipped from V and 5 bases from J, the junction kept 6 bases outside the gene matches. CDR1 is MNHNS, CDR2 SASEGT, per germline. The CDR3 nucleotides are TGTGCCAGCAGTGAAGCGAAGGGGGCTATGACCGGGGAGCTGTTTTTT. The encoded protein is CASSEAKGAMTGELFF.

The table lists this clonotype with many counts. This chain joins TRBV28 and TRBJ2-7; 7 bases map to TRBD2. Germline CDR1 is MDHEN and CDR2 is SYDVKM. V lost 4 bases, J lost 0 bases, and 9 bases stayed unmatched. This CDR3 is 16 amino acids long. CDR3 sequence: CASSSQPREGSYEQYF. In DNA form, the CDR3 reads TGTGCCAGCAGTTCCCAACCCAGGGAGGGCTCCTACGAGCAGTACTTC.

This clonotype has just one count. The CDR3 DNA sequence: TGTGCCAGCAGTTTACCAGGGACTAGCGGGAGGGTCAATGAGCAGTTCTTC. It yields the protein CASSLPGTSGRVNEQFF. The chain recombines TRBV28 with TRBJ2-1; TRBD2 aligns across 16 bases. This CDR3 comprises 17 residues. The V segment lost 2 bases and the J segment 6 bases; nucleotides outside the gene matches: 4. Germline lookup yields CDR1 MDHEN and CDR2 SYDVKM.

There are a few counts of this clonotype. The chain links TRBV28 to TRBJ1-4, with TRBD1 matching 7 bases. V shed 7 bases and J 1 base; nucleotides not matched to a gene: 0. The CDR3 runs to 13 residues. The germline V gene has CDR1 MDHEN and CDR2 SYDVKM. Here the CDR3 reads CASNRGTNEKLFF. In DNA form, the CDR3 reads TGTGCCAGCAACAGGGGAACTAATGAAAAACTGTTTTTT. The full variable domain, in which reference TRBV28 and TRBJ1-4 provide the parts outside the CDR3, is DVKVTQSSRYLVKRTGEKVFLECVQDMDHENMFWYRQDPGLGLRLIYFSYDVKMKEKGDIPEGYSVSREKKERFSLILESASTNQTSMYLCASNRGTNEKLFFGSGTQLSVL.

This clonotype was detected many times. Here the CDR3 reads CATSDRLEGETQYF. The DNA of the CDR3 is TGTGCCACCAGTGATCGTTTGGAAGGAGAGACCCAGTACTTC. V and J are TRBV24-1 and TRBJ2-5, with D unclear. V gave up 3 bases and J gave up 4 bases, with 11 bases separating them. Per germline, CDR1 KGHDR and CDR2 SFDVKD. The CDR3 covers 14 residues.

In this sample, this clonotype turned up many times. The rearrangement links TRBV20-1 to TRBJ2-1, with 11 bases that match TRBD2. With V trimmed by 6 bases and J by 10 bases, 11 bases remained unmatched. The germline V gene has CDR1 DFQATT and CDR2 SNEGSKA (reference sequence). CDR3 length: 14 residues. CDR3 residues: CSAALAGGPREQFF. DNA for the CDR3: TGCAGTGCGGCGCTAGCGGGAGGCCCGAGGGAGCAGTTCTTC.

V and J are TRBV7-8 and TRBJ2-3; D is uncertain. Trimming removed 2 bases from V and 2 bases from J, with 11 bases in between. This CDR3 has 15 amino acids. Per the germline V gene, CDR1 is SGHVS and CDR2 is FQNEAQ. CDR3 amino acids: CASSLTTEFTDTQYF. The DNA for the CDR3 is TGTGCCAGCAGCTTAACGACCGAGTTCACAGATACGCAGTATTTT.

The chain has TRBV7-3 and TRBJ2-3; no definite D call. Trimming left V 1 base short and J 4 bases short, with 12 bases between. CDR3 length: 15 residues. Germline V CDR1 and CDR2: SGHTA, FQGTGA. This chain's CDR3 is CASSLSRTPADTQYF. In DNA form, the CDR3 reads TGTGCCAGCAGCTTAAGTAGAACTCCTGCAGATACGCAGTATTTT.

This clonotype was recorded at least ten times. The chain links TRBV28 to TRBJ2-3; D may be TRBD1 (5 bases). Germline V gene data show CDR1 as MDHEN and CDR2 as SYDVKM. V was cut by 5 bases and J by 4 bases, with 16 bases left in between. The CDR3 length is 15 residues. The CDR3 DNA reads as TGTGCCAGCAGTCCGGCGTCAGCAGGGTCAGATACGCAGTATTTT. Its protein product is CASSPASAGSDTQYF. The full variable domain, completed using reference TRBV28 and TRBJ2-3, is DVKVTQSSRYLVKRTGEKVFLECVQDMDHENMFWYRQDPGLGLRLIYFSYDVKMKEKGDIPEGYSVSREKKERFSLILESASTNQTSMYLCASSPASAGSDTQYFGPGTRLTVL.

There are many counts of this clonotype. The chain is built from TRBV6-1 and TRBJ2-3; D possibly uses TRBD1 or TRBD2 (7 bases each). This CDR3 is 14 amino acids long. Germline-derived CDR1 and CDR2 are MNHNS and SASEGT. With 10 bases removed from V and 3 bases from J, the gap between germline ends came to 17 bases. The CDR3, as DNA: TGTGCCACCGCGAGGCAGGGGGGGACAGATACGCAGTATTTT. Amino acids: CATARQGGTDTQYF.

This CDR3 is CASSLTPETASNEQFF. The CDR3 coding sequence is TGTGCCAGCAGCTTGACCCCCGAGACAGCGTCTAATGAGCAGTTCTTC. The chain carries TRBV7-8 and TRBJ2-1, with TRBD1 as a possible D gene (5 bases). V lost 3 bases and J lost 7, with 19 bases in between. Germline values: CDR1 SGHVS, CDR2 FQNEAQ. There are 16 residues in the CDR3.

This clonotype was found a few times. The gene calls are TRBV20-1 and TRBJ2-3; tentatively, D is TRBD2 (5 bases). The CDR3 spans 12 residues. V dropped 0 bases and J dropped 6 bases, with 7 bases sitting between them. CDR1 DFQATT and CDR2 SNEGSKA come from the germline V gene (reference sequence). The CDR3: CSARDSVDTQYF. The DNA of the CDR3 is TGCAGTGCTAGAGATAGCGTGGATACGCAGTATTTT.

The chain is built from TRBV24-1 and TRBJ2-5; no clear D. The germline V gene encodes CDR1 KGHDR and CDR2 SFDVKD. The V gene lost 4 bases and the J gene lost 2 bases, with 7 bases spanning the gap. The CDR3 is 13 amino acids. In DNA, the CDR3 is TGTGCCACCAGTGAGGCTTTACAAGAGACCCAGTACTTC. It encodes CATSEALQETQYF.

This clonotype was counted ten times or more. The chain joins TRBV28 to TRBJ2-7; a possible D gene is TRBD1 (6 bases). Between the trimmed V and J ends, which lost 5 bases and 3 bases, there was a span of 14 bases. Germline V CDR1 and CDR2: MDHEN, SYDVKM. The CDR3 runs to 14 residues. CDR3 sequence: CASSRQVGRYEQYF. Here the CDR3 DNA reads TGTGCCAGCAGTCGACAGGTGGGGCGCTACGAGCAGTACTTC.

This clonotype appeared many times. V usage is TRBV12-5 and J usage is TRBJ2-1; 10 bases fit TRBD2. Germline V gives CDR1 LGHNT, CDR2 FRNRAP. J gave up 4 bases and V 6 bases, and 9 bases lay outside the gene matches. CDR3 length: 16 amino acids. The CDR3 DNA sequence: TGTGCTAGTGGCCTCGGGGGAGCGGGAGGGTACAATGAGCAGTTCTTC. It encodes CASGLGGAGGYNEQFF.

This clonotype was observed a handful of times. The chain uses TRBV5-1 and TRBJ2-7, with a weak D call TRBD2 (5 bases). The CDR3 is 13 amino acids. Per the germline V gene, CDR1 is SGHRS and CDR2 is YFSETQ. V shed 7 bases and J shed 7 bases, with 18 bases lying between them. The CDR3 loop reads CASGGGGLGEQYF. Here the CDR3 DNA reads TGCGCCAGCGGAGGAGGAGGACTCGGGGAGCAGTACTTC.

This clonotype appeared many times. The V call is TRBV7-9, the J call TRBJ2-1; D perhaps matches TRBD2 (6 bases). V was clipped by 3 bases and J by 10 bases, with 16 bases between them. CDR3 length: 14 residues. The germline V gene encodes CDR1 SEHNR and CDR2 FQNEAQ (reference sequence). This CDR3 reads CASSFSGDSGEQFF. The CDR3 DNA is TGTGCCAGCAGCTTTAGCGGAGACAGTGGGGAGCAGTTCTTC.

In its sample, this clonotype was seen once. Given a much more abundant clone one base away, this may be a read error. The V gene is TRBV6-1, the J gene TRBJ2-5, with D unclear. This CDR3 comprises 15 residues. Germline V CDR1 and CDR2: MNHNS, SASEGT. The chain's CDR3 is CAISESGGEPEIQYF. DNA of the CDR3: TGTGCCATCAGTGAGTCAGGTGGGGAACCGGAGATCCAGTACTTC.